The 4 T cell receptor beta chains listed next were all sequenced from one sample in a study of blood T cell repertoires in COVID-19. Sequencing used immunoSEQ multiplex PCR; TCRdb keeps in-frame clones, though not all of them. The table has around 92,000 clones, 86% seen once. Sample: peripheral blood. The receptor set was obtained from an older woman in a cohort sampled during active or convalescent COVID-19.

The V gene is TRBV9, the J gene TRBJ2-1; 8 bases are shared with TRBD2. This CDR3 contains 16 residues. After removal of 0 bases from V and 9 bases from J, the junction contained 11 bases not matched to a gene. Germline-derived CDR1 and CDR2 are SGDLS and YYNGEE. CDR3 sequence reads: CASSVAWAGGGVEQFF. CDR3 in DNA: TGTGCCAGCAGCGTAGCGTGGGCGGGGGGAGGAGTTGAGCAGTTCTTC.

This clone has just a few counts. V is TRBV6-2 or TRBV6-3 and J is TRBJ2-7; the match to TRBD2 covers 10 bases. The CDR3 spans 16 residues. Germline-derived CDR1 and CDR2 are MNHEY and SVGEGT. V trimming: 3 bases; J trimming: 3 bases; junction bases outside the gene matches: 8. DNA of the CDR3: TGTGCCAGCAGTTATCGCCCTAGCGGGGGACACTACGAGCAGTACTTC. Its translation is CASSYRPSGGHYEQYF.

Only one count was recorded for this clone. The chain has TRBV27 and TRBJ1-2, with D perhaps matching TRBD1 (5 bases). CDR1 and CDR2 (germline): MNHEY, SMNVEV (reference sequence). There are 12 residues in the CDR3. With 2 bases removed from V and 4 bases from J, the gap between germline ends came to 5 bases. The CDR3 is CASSLQGYGYTF. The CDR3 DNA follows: TGTGCCAGCAGTTTACAGGGCTATGGCTACACCTTC.

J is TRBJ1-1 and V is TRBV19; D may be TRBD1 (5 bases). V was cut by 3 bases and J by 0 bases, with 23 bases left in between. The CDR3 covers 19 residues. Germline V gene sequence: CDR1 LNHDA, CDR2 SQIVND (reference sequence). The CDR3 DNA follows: TGTGCCAGTAGTATCACCCCCGGGAGATGGGGGGTCATGAACACTGAAGCTTTCTTT. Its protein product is CASSITPGRWGVMNTEAFF.